These T cell receptor beta chains were read from a single sample in a study of T cells after yellow fever vaccination. A single record per CDR3 protein comes from TCRdb applying MiXCR to the 5' RACE reads. The table lists some 350,000 distinct CDR3 sequences, roughly 9.4% of them singletons. This sample comprised PBMCs, obtained on the day of the first yellow fever vaccination. These receptors all stem from a man between 18 and 29 years old who received the YFV17D yellow fever vaccine. CDR3s include the opening cysteine and the closing phenylalanine or tryptophan. D genes are given only for firm matches. Clone sizes are given selectively: once, few, many, or a class where the clone is expanded.

.,few,TRBV9,TRBJ2-3,CASSVGWGGDTQYF,TGTGCCAGCAGCGTAGGATGGGGCGGGGATACGCAGTATTTT
.,many,TRBV7-2,TRBJ2-3,CASSPGLSTDTQYF,TGTGCCAGCAGCCCGGGACTCAGCACAGATACGCAGTATTTT
.,many,TRBV20-1,TRBJ2-1,CSAAGGVTYNEQFF,TGCAGTGCAGCGGGCGGGGTAACCTACAATGAGCAGTTCTTC
TRBD2,few,TRBV5-8,TRBJ2-2,CASSFPGTSGNTGELFF,TGTGCCAGCAGCTTTCCCGGGACTAGCGGTAACACCGGGGAGCTGTTTTTT
TRBD1,few,TRBV4-1,TRBJ2-2,CASSQVDRPTGELFF,TGCGCCAGCAGCCAAGTGGACAGGCCGACCGGGGAGCTGTTTTTT
.,few,TRBV6-1,TRBJ1-1,CASINGGIGTEAFF,TGTGCCAGCATAAACGGGGGAATCGGCACTGAAGCTTTCTTT
TRBD1,few,TRBV30,TRBJ1-2,CAWDKTGAYGYTF,TGTGCCTGGGATAAGACAGGGGCCTATGGCTACACCTTC
.,.,TRBV7-3,TRBJ2-3,CASSRPPSQTQYF,TGTGCCAGCAGCCGTCCCCCTAGCCAAACGCAGTATTTT
.,few,TRBV12-3/TRBV12-4,TRBJ2-5,CASRPQNQETQYF,TGTGCCAGCAGACCACAGAACCAAGAGACCCAGTACTTC
.,few,TRBV7-8,TRBJ1-2,CASSRSAVYGYTF,TGTGCCAGCAGCAGGAGCGCGGTCTATGGCTACACCTTC
.,few,TRBV5-1,TRBJ1-6,CASSLDPGGPYNSPLHF,TGCGCCAGCAGCTTGGACCCGGGGGGGCCCTATAATTCACCCCTCCACTTT
.,.,TRBV3-1,TRBJ1-6,CASSHAPGNNSPLHF,TGTGCCAGCAGCCATGCCCCGGGCAATAATTCACCCCTCCACTTT
.,few,TRBV3-1,TRBJ2-7,CASSQGFGTYEQYF,TGTGCCAGCAGCCAGGGGTTTGGGACCTACGAGCAGTACTTC
TRBD1,many,TRBV7-9,TRBJ1-5,CASSPDRGTQPQHF,TGTGCCAGCAGCCCGGACAGGGGAACCCAGCCCCAGCATTTT
.,few,TRBV5-1,TRBJ2-7,CASSFSLGLSYEQYF,TGCGCCAGCAGCTTCTCCTTGGGGCTCTCCTACGAGCAGTACTTC
.,many,TRBV5-1,TRBJ2-3,CASSLSRDTQYF,TGCGCCAGCAGCCTAAGCCGCGATACGCAGTATTTT
.,.,TRBV4-1,TRBJ2-4,CASSQDGRAKNIQYF,TGCGCCAGCAGCCAAGATGGGAGAGCCAAAAACATTCAGTACTTC
.,many,TRBV12-3/TRBV12-4,TRBJ1-5,CASSSIEVSGDYIQPQHF,TGTGCCAGCAGTTCTATAGAGGTATCAGGGGATTATATTCAGCCCCAGCATTTT
.,.,TRBV5-8,TRBJ2-1,CASSLGTGGMYNEQFF,TGTGCCAGCAGCTTGGGGACAGGAGGGATGTACAATGAGCAGTTCTTC
.,many,TRBV7-9,TRBJ2-1,CASIRSGGNNEQFF,TGTGCCAGCATTCGAAGTGGCGGAAACAATGAGCAGTTCTTC
.,.,TRBV13,TRBJ2-7,CASSLGAPNYEPYF,TGTGCCAGCAGCTTGGGGGCCCCGAACTACGAGCCGTACTTC
.,few,TRBV20-1,TRBJ1-6,CSARDLDGPPLHF,TGCAGTGCTAGAGATTTGGACGGTCCACCCCTCCACTTT
TRBD1,.,TRBV4-2,TRBJ1-1,CASSQGTGARTEAFF,TGTGCCAGCAGCCAAGGGACAGGGGCCAGGACTGAAGCTTTCTTT
.,.,TRBV7-8,TRBJ2-7,CASSFLLVVTHSYEQYF,TGTGCCAGCAGCTTTCTTTTAGTGGTCACCCACTCCTACGAGCAGTACTTC
.,.,TRBV25-1,TRBJ1-2,CASSEWGGDYGYTF,TGTGCCAGCAGTGAATGGGGCGGCGACTATGGCTACACCTTC
TRBD2,few,TRBV6-2/TRBV6-3,TRBJ2-4,CASSTLAGFGGKNIQYF,TGTGCCAGCAGTACACTAGCGGGGTTCGGGGGCAAAAACATTCAGTACTTC
TRBD1,.,TRBV6-1,TRBJ1-6,CASRRDRDNSPLHF,TGTGCCAGCAGACGGGACAGAGATAATTCACCCCTCCACTTT
.,.,TRBV4-1,TRBJ1-6,CASSQGWGVGNSPLHF,TGCGCCAGCAGCCAAGGGTGGGGCGTAGGCAATTCACCCCTCCACTTT
.,few,TRBV10-3,TRBJ1-1,CAISESRGTEAFF,TGTGCCATCAGTGAGTCAAGGGGGACTGAAGCTTTCTTT
TRBD1,.,TRBV5-1,TRBJ2-5,CASSTPGGLGTQYF,TGCGCCAGCAGTACACCAGGGGGTTTAGGGACCCAGTACTTC
.,many,TRBV9,TRBJ2-2,CASSVARTAANTGELFF,TGTGCCAGCAGCGTAGCTCGAACAGCGGCGAACACCGGGGAGCTGTTTTTT
TRBD2,.,TRBV20-1,TRBJ2-5,CSARELAGSQETQYF,TGCAGTGCTAGAGAACTAGCGGGTTCCCAAGAGACCCAGTACTTC
TRBD1,.,TRBV9,TRBJ2-7,CASSPSLRQGVDEQYF,TGTGCCAGCAGCCCGAGCCTTCGGCAGGGGGTAGACGAGCAGTACTTC
TRBD2,many,TRBV11-2,TRBJ2-3,CASSSYLAGPDTQYF,TGTGCCAGCAGCTCATACCTAGCGGGGCCAGATACGCAGTATTTT
TRBD2,few,TRBV20-1,TRBJ2-1,CSATGLAGLYNEQFF,TGCAGTGCTACGGGCCTAGCGGGACTCTACAATGAGCAGTTCTTC
.,few,TRBV12-3/TRBV12-4,TRBJ2-1,CASRPTGTAGEQFF,TGTGCCAGCAGGCCTACAGGGACGGCAGGAGAGCAGTTCTTC
TRBD1,many,TRBV5-1,TRBJ2-7,CASSLLDPDRGYEQYF,TGCGCCAGCAGCTTATTGGACCCGGACAGGGGCTACGAGCAGTACTTC
.,.,TRBV5-6,TRBJ1-3,CAGTETASGNTIYF,TGTGCCGGCACCGAGACGGCCTCTGGAAACACCATATATTTT
.,few,TRBV11-2,TRBJ2-7,CASSLAVIYEQYF,TGTGCCAGCAGCTTAGCGGTTATATACGAGCAGTACTTC
.,medium-sized,TRBV23-1,TRBJ2-7,CASSQSGYEQYF,TGCGCCAGCAGTCAATCAGGGTACGAGCAGTACTTC
.,few,TRBV7-8,TRBJ1-3,CASSLVEGSGNTIYF,TGTGCCAGCAGCTTAGTCGAAGGGTCTGGAAACACCATATATTTT
.,.,TRBV24-1,TRBJ1-1,CATRGPNTEAFF,TGTGCCACCAGAGGCCCAAACACTGAAGCTTTCTTT
.,.,TRBV27,TRBJ1-1,CASSLFTTPNTEAFF,TGTGCCAGCAGTTTATTCACGACACCGAACACTGAAGCTTTCTTT
.,.,TRBV5-6,TRBJ2-6,CASTPGANVLTF,TGTGCCAGCACCCCTGGGGCCAACGTCCTGACTTTC
.,.,TRBV20-1,TRBJ1-1,CSASPLEEDTEAFF,TGCAGTGCTAGCCCCTTGGAGGAGGACACTGAAGCTTTCTTT
.,.,TRBV6-2/TRBV6-3,TRBJ2-7,CASSFGTNTYEQYF,TGTGCCAGCAGTTTTGGGACAAACACCTACGAGCAGTACTTC
.,.,TRBV27,TRBJ2-3,CASSPRLWVGADTQYF,TGTGCCAGCAGTCCCCGACTCTGGGTGGGGGCAGATACGCAGTATTTT